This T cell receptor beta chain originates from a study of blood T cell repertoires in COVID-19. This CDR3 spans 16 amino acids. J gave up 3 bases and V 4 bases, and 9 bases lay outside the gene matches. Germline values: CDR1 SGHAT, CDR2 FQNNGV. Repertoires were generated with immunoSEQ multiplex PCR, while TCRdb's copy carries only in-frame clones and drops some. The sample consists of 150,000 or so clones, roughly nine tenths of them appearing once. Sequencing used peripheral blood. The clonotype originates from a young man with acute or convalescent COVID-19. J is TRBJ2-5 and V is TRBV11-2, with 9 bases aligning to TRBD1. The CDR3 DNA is TGTGCCAGCAGCTCGCTACAGGGGGCGGGGGAAGAGACCCAGTACTTC. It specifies CASSSLQGAGEETQYF.